These T cell receptor beta chains were read from a single sample in a study of blood T cell repertoires in COVID-19. TCRdb keeps only in-frame clones here, not all; method: immunoSEQ multiplex PCR. The sample shows about 210,000 clones, 80% of them seen only once. Material: peripheral blood. Receptors originate from a man between 60 and 70 years old with acute or convalescent COVID-19. CDR3s include the opening cysteine and the closing phenylalanine or tryptophan. The order of the fields is D gene, V gene, J gene, clone size, CDR3 DNA, CDR3 protein. The D gene is left open where the match is weak. A clone size is listed for some rows: how often the clone was seen (once, few, many), or a class if it is expanded.

d_gene: -
v_gene: TRBV12-3/TRBV12-4
j_gene: TRBJ2-7
abundance: -
CDR3nt: TGTGCCAGCAGTTTATCCAACGAGCAGTACTTC
CDR3aa: CASSLSNEQYF

d_gene: TRBD2
v_gene: TRBV11-2
j_gene: TRBJ2-1
abundance: -
CDR3nt: TGTGCCAGCAGCCCTAGGTTTAGCGGGGGGGCGGGGAATGAGCAGTTCTTC
CDR3aa: CASSPRFSGGAGNEQFF

d_gene: TRBD1
v_gene: TRBV19
j_gene: TRBJ1-1
abundance: once
CDR3nt: TGTGCCAGTATGTTGGCAGGGGGGATGAACACTGAAGCTTTCTTT
CDR3aa: CASMLAGGMNTEAFF

d_gene: -
v_gene: TRBV5-6
j_gene: TRBJ1-3
abundance: -
CDR3nt: TGTGCCAGCAGCTTGGTGGAGTCTGGAAACACCATATATTTT
CDR3aa: CASSLVESGNTIYF

d_gene: -
v_gene: TRBV15
j_gene: TRBJ1-5
abundance: -
CDR3nt: TGTGCCACCAGCAGAGATCCGACTGGGCAGCCCCAGCATTTT
CDR3aa: CATSRDPTGQPQHF

d_gene: -
v_gene: TRBV6-5
j_gene: TRBJ1-6
abundance: once
CDR3nt: TGTGCCAGCATTAGGAGCTCCTATAATTCACCCCTCCACTTT
CDR3aa: CASIRSSYNSPLHF

d_gene: TRBD2
v_gene: TRBV5-1
j_gene: TRBJ2-1
abundance: once
CDR3nt: TGCGCCAGCAGAGGACTAGCGGGAGGTTCGGATGAGCAGTTCTTC
CDR3aa: CASRGLAGGSDEQFF

d_gene: TRBD1
v_gene: TRBV7-2
j_gene: TRBJ2-7
abundance: -
CDR3nt: TGTGCCAGCAGCTGGGACAGGGGGCCCTACGAGCAGTACTTC
CDR3aa: CASSWDRGPYEQYF

d_gene: TRBD2
v_gene: TRBV7-9
j_gene: TRBJ2-1
abundance: few
CDR3nt: TGTGCCAGCAGCCCGCTAGCGGGAGCCTACAATGAGCAGTTCTTC
CDR3aa: CASSPLAGAYNEQFF

d_gene: TRBD2
v_gene: TRBV5-4
j_gene: TRBJ2-5
abundance: -
CDR3nt: TGTGCCAGCAGCCGAAGGACTAGCGGGAGCTGGGAGACCCAGTACTTC
CDR3aa: CASSRRTSGSWETQYF

d_gene: -
v_gene: TRBV7-3
j_gene: TRBJ2-1
abundance: few
CDR3nt: TGTGCCAGCCCCGCTAGCAGTTTCAATGAGCAGTTCTTC
CDR3aa: CASPASSFNEQFF

d_gene: -
v_gene: TRBV7-7
j_gene: TRBJ2-3
abundance: -
CDR3nt: TGTGCTAGCAGCTTAGCCCTCACAGATACGCAGTATTTT
CDR3aa: CASSLALTDTQYF

d_gene: TRBD2
v_gene: TRBV6-5
j_gene: TRBJ2-1
abundance: -
CDR3nt: TGTGCCAGCAGTCAGGAGCGGGGGGGCTACAATGAGCAGTTCTTC
CDR3aa: CASSQERGGYNEQFF

d_gene: TRBD1
v_gene: TRBV5-4
j_gene: TRBJ1-6
abundance: -
CDR3nt: TGTGCCAGCAGCTTGGGTGGGACAGCCACTTATAATTCACCCCTCCACTTT
CDR3aa: CASSLGGTATYNSPLHF

d_gene: -
v_gene: TRBV5-5
j_gene: TRBJ2-7
abundance: few
CDR3nt: TGTGCCAGCAGCCCACAGGGTGGGGGAGCCTACGAGCAGTACTTC
CDR3aa: CASSPQGGGAYEQYF

d_gene: -
v_gene: TRBV2
j_gene: TRBJ2-7
abundance: -
CDR3nt: TGTGCCAGCAGGGGTCTCCGGCGGGACGCGAGCGAGCAGTACTTC
CDR3aa: CASRGLRRDASEQYF

d_gene: -
v_gene: TRBV6-2/TRBV6-3
j_gene: TRBJ1-1
abundance: -
CDR3nt: TGTGCCAGCAGTTACTCGAGTATGATGAACACTGAAGCTTTCTTT
CDR3aa: CASSYSSMMNTEAFF

d_gene: -
v_gene: TRBV5-1
j_gene: TRBJ1-1
abundance: -
CDR3nt: TGCGCCAGCAGCTGGGCGGGGAACACTGAAGCTTTCTTT
CDR3aa: CASSWAGNTEAFF

d_gene: -
v_gene: TRBV18
j_gene: TRBJ1-6
abundance: once
CDR3nt: TGTGCCAGCTCAAGCCCGGGTTCACCCCTCCACTTT
CDR3aa: CASSSPGSPLHF

d_gene: -
v_gene: TRBV7-3
j_gene: TRBJ2-7
abundance: -
CDR3nt: TGTGCCAGCAGCCCGGGGGTTGGAGGCCACGAGCAGTACTTC
CDR3aa: CASSPGVGGHEQYF

d_gene: -
v_gene: TRBV29-1
j_gene: TRBJ1-2
abundance: few
CDR3nt: TGCAGCGTTGACCCACTAGGTGGGGGCGGCTACACCTTC
CDR3aa: CSVDPLGGGGYTF

d_gene: -
v_gene: TRBV11-2
j_gene: TRBJ2-3
abundance: -
CDR3nt: TGTGCCAGCAGCTTAGCGGGTTCAGATACGCAGTATTTT
CDR3aa: CASSLAGSDTQYF

d_gene: TRBD1
v_gene: TRBV19
j_gene: TRBJ1-5
abundance: -
CDR3nt: TGTGCCAGTAGGACGGACGGGACAGCCCTGCGTCAGCCCCAGCATTTT
CDR3aa: CASRTDGTALRQPQHF

d_gene: TRBD1
v_gene: TRBV27
j_gene: TRBJ2-5
abundance: -
CDR3nt: TGTGCCAGCAGTGACAGGGGGCCCCTAGAGACCCAGTACTTC
CDR3aa: CASSDRGPLETQYF

d_gene: -
v_gene: TRBV11-2
j_gene: TRBJ1-6
abundance: -
CDR3nt: TGTGCCAGCAGCTCAGTCTACGACAGGCAGAATAATTCACCCCTCCACTTT
CDR3aa: CASSSVYDRQNNSPLHF

d_gene: TRBD2
v_gene: TRBV5-1
j_gene: TRBJ2-2
abundance: -
CDR3nt: TGCGCCAGCAGCCGGACTAGCGGATCGAACACCGGGGAGCTGTTTTTT
CDR3aa: CASSRTSGSNTGELFF

d_gene: TRBD1
v_gene: TRBV5-1
j_gene: TRBJ1-4
abundance: -
CDR3nt: TGCGCCAGCAGCTTGGGAGGGACAGGGAATGAAAAACTGTTTTTT
CDR3aa: CASSLGGTGNEKLFF

d_gene: TRBD1
v_gene: TRBV5-1
j_gene: TRBJ2-1
abundance: -
CDR3nt: TGCGCCAGCAGCTTGGCCGTCAGAACAGGGGGAAATGAGCAGTTCTTC
CDR3aa: CASSLAVRTGGNEQFF

d_gene: -
v_gene: TRBV29-1
j_gene: TRBJ1-1
abundance: -
CDR3nt: TGCAGCGTCCAGGGGAACACTGAAGCTTTCTTT
CDR3aa: CSVQGNTEAFF

d_gene: TRBD2
v_gene: TRBV5-1
j_gene: TRBJ2-5
abundance: -
CDR3nt: TGCGCCAGCAGCTTGGCCGGGACTAGCGAAGAGACCCAGTACTTC
CDR3aa: CASSLAGTSEETQYF

d_gene: TRBD2
v_gene: TRBV4-2
j_gene: TRBJ2-1
abundance: -
CDR3nt: TGTGCCAGCAGCCAAGAGGGACTAGCGGGAGGCCAGACGAGCTCCTACAATGAGCAGTTCTTC
CDR3aa: CASSQEGLAGGQTSSYNEQFF

d_gene: -
v_gene: TRBV30
j_gene: TRBJ1-2
abundance: once
CDR3nt: TGTGCCTGCCCCCAAGGGGTGATTGACTATGGCTACACCTTC
CDR3aa: CACPQGVIDYGYTF